A selection of T cell receptor beta chains follows, all from one sample in a study of low-dose radiotherapy and immunotherapy resistance in tumors. A single record per CDR3 protein comes from TCRdb applying MiXCR to the reads. The data hold about 82,000 distinct CDR3 sequences, with approximately 20% observed a single time. The material sequenced was PBMCs, taken before treatment. The receptors were gathered from a male donor with prostate cancer. Both conserved end residues are part of each CDR3. The order of the fields is V gene, J gene, CDR3 protein.

TRBV20-1	TRBJ2-3	CSAKGLAGEGGGTDTQYF
TRBV5-5	TRBJ2-5	CASSIGQGSLETQYF
TRBV2	TRBJ2-5	CASRLAGDLSPTQYF
TRBV20-1	TRBJ1-1	CSARRGVRVNTEAFF
TRBV4-3	TRBJ2-3	CASSQRAQGVGGTDTQYF
TRBV5-1	TRBJ2-5	CASSLTGKFEETQYF
TRBV9	TRBJ2-1	CASSVGSYNEQFF
TRBV5-1	TRBJ2-4	CASKSSKNIQYF
TRBV19	TRBJ1-1	CASSAGRLNTEAFF
TRBV3-1	TRBJ2-5	CASTRASGNGGTQYF
TRBV5-1	TRBJ2-3	CASSLLGGGITDTQYF
TRBV20-1	TRBJ2-1	CSAEGLDEQFF
TRBV19	TRBJ1-1	CASSTWDRGTTRGNTEAFF
TRBV19	TRBJ2-6	CASSIRQGEAGANVLTF
TRBV10-3	TRBJ2-3	CAISEASGGYTDTQYF
TRBV9	TRBJ2-3	CASSAGQGTDTQYF
TRBV30	TRBJ1-4	CAWSVRRLRAGEKLFF
TRBV12-3/TRBV12-4	TRBJ2-2	CASSPSSGGARTGELFF
TRBV4-2	TRBJ1-3	CASSQDGTALGNTIYF
TRBV5-4	TRBJ2-1	CASSSGQANEQFF
TRBV19	TRBJ2-1	CASSKQGVNEQFF
TRBV5-1	TRBJ2-1	CASSNTGTGENEQFF
TRBV14	TRBJ2-2	CASSQDPRTGGSANTGELFF
TRBV6-6	TRBJ2-7	CASSLLTTATYEQYF
TRBV12-3/TRBV12-4	TRBJ2-7	CASRPGLAGGFKIYEQYF
TRBV12-3/TRBV12-4	TRBJ2-1	CASSFRGSTAQFF
TRBV28	TRBJ2-5	CASAGGRASGYQETQYF
TRBV4-3	TRBJ1-6	CASSQGQGGNGSPLHF
TRBV20-1	TRBJ2-1	CSANSGPRHEQFF
TRBV5-4	TRBJ2-1	CASSLTDSYEQFF
TRBV29-1	TRBJ2-2	CSAIAGRNTGELFF
TRBV29-1	TRBJ2-1	CSVEGFHRNEQFF
TRBV6-5	TRBJ2-7	CASSYVGGRDYEQYF
TRBV30	TRBJ1-6	CAWSVRAGAGGGNSPLHF
TRBV6-2/TRBV6-3	TRBJ2-3	CASSYSLGAVSTDTQYF
TRBV5-1	TRBJ2-1	CASSRTGGPYNEQFF
TRBV13	TRBJ2-7	CASSPPIAPYEQYF
TRBV9	TRBJ2-1	CASSVELAVNEQFF
TRBV6-1	TRBJ1-2	CASSERGYGYTF
TRBV5-1	TRBJ2-1	CASSLEGRGQNEQFF
TRBV11-2	TRBJ1-5	CASSLGTGVSYSNQPQHF
TRBV21-1	TRBJ1-6	CASSKGTGTQFSNSPLHF
TRBV7-9	TRBJ1-2	CASSLVRPGPANYGYTF
TRBV15	TRBJ2-3	CATSRDMQSTDTQYF